Following are 12 T cell receptor beta chains from one sample sequenced in a study of shared clonotypes between healthy human individuals. The assay was immunoSEQ multiplex PCR, and TCRdb's table has in-frame clones only and misses some. The sample shows 1.4 million or so clones, approximately 98.5% of them seen only once. The sequenced sample was naive CD4+ T cells sorted from blood. Subset described: CD45RA+ positively selected. The receptors here all came from a young man in good health.

The genes are TRBV4-1 and TRBJ1-1; D unclear. The CDR3 contains 15 residues. CDR1 is MGHRA and CDR2 is YSYEKL in the germline V gene. V was clipped by 0 bases and J by 1 base, with 9 bases between them. The CDR3 spells CASSQEGLSNTEAFF. The CDR3 region has the DNA TGCGCCAGCAGCCAAGAGGGTTTGTCGAACACTGAAGCTTTCTTT.

Concerning this clone itself: One junction end disagrees with the germline gene, perhaps due to a read error. This chain joins TRBV5-4 and TRBJ2-1, with 13 bases matching TRBD2. CDR1 is SGHNT and CDR2 is YYREEE in the germline V gene (reference sequence). This CDR3 spans 15 amino acids. The CDR3 DNA reads TGTGCCAGCAGGTTGGGACTAGCGGGGAACAATGAGCAGTTCTTC. Encoded protein: CASRLGLAGNNEQFF.

Remarks on this clone: The sample has other DNA sequences that encode this CDR3 too. The chain joins TRBV18 to TRBJ2-3; no firm D call. CDR1 KGHSH and CDR2 LQKENI come from the germline V gene. This CDR3 is built from 12 residues. Trimming shortened V by 2 bases and J by 6 bases, and 6 bases separated the two germline ends. CDR3 nucleotide sequence: TGTGCCAGCTCACCAAAGCTTGATACGCAGTATTTT. It encodes CASSPKLDTQYF. Full variable domain (remainder filled in from reference TRBV18 and TRBJ2-3): NAGVMQNPRHLVRRRGQEARLRCSPMKGHSHVYWYRQLPEEGLKFMVYLQKENIIDESGMPKERFSAEFPKEGPSILRIQQVVRGDSAAYFCASSPKLDTQYFGPGTRLTVL.

This clone showed up just once. This rearrangement joins TRBV6-5 to TRBJ2-2, with D hard to call. Germline V gene sequence: CDR1 MNHEY, CDR2 SVGAGI. With 7 bases removed from V and 4 bases from J, the gap between germline ends came to 10 bases. This CDR3 has 13 amino acids. CDR3 region: CASNPSSTGELFF. The CDR3 nucleotides read TGTGCCAGCAACCCCTCTAGCACCGGGGAGCTGTTTTTT.

The chain links TRBV28 to TRBJ1-2; 7 bases map to TRBD1. The CDR3 is made up of 14 amino acids. Germline values: CDR1 MDHEN, CDR2 SYDVKM. V lost 5 bases, J lost 5 bases, and 8 bases stayed unmatched. The CDR3 region has the DNA TGTGCCAGCAGTACGACAGGGAACCAATATGGCTACACCTTC. Its protein product is CASSTTGNQYGYTF.

This clone was detected once. V usage is TRBV7-6 and J usage is TRBJ2-7, with D possibly being TRBD1 (7 bases). Trimming stripped 1 base from V and 4 bases from J, with 14 bases between. There are 15 residues in the CDR3. Germline V gene sequence: CDR1 SGHVS, CDR2 FNYEAQ. The CDR3 DNA reads as TGTGCCAGCAGCTTAGGCGGGACAGATATTTACGAGCAGTACTTC. Protein sequence: CASSLGGTDIYEQYF.

The V and J genes are TRBV6-1 and TRBJ1-5; D possibly corresponds to TRBD1 (6 bases). The CDR3 has 15 residues. V lost 4 bases to trimming and J lost 4 bases, with 14 bases between them. Germline loops: CDR1 MNHNS, CDR2 SASEGT. In nucleotides, the CDR3 is TGTGCCAGCAGTGGCCCTACAGGGATAAATCAGCCCCAGCATTTT. Its protein is CASSGPTGINQPQHF.

The chain has TRBV5-1 and TRBJ2-3; D gene uncertain. There are 14 residues in the CDR3. Germline V gene data show CDR1 as SGHRS and CDR2 as YFSETQ. Trimming removed 0 bases from V and 2 bases from J, with 7 bases in between. CDR3 sequence reads: CASSLVSFTDTQYF. The DNA of the CDR3 is TGCGCCAGCAGCTTGGTTTCGTTCACAGATACGCAGTATTTT.

This sequence joins TRBV29-1 and TRBJ2-5; possible D gene TRBD2, 6 bases. CDR1 SQVTM and CDR2 ANQGSEA come from the germline V gene. The CDR3 is 13 residues long. The V and J ends lost 5 bases and 2 bases respectively, with 12 bases between them. CDR3 sequence (DNA): TGCAGCGTTTCGGGAGTATATCAAGAGACCCAGTACTTC. It translates to CSVSGVYQETQYF.

The V gene is TRBV5-4, the J gene TRBJ2-2; 8 nucleotides match TRBD2. Germline V CDR1 and CDR2: SGHNT, YYREEE (reference sequence). CDR3 length: 16 residues. V shed 2 bases, J shed 3 bases, and the junction held 6 bases outside the gene matches. This chain's CDR3 is CASSFLTGGDTGELFF. CDR3 nucleotides: TGTGCCAGCAGCTTTCTAACGGGAGGGGACACCGGGGAGCTGTTTTTT.

V is TRBV29-1 and J is TRBJ2-1; 8 bases are a match to TRBD1. The germline V gene has CDR1 SQVTM and CDR2 ANQGSEA. V lost 5 bases to trimming and J lost 6 bases; unmatched junction nucleotides: 9. The length of the CDR3 is 14 residues. CDR3 amino acids: CSVMDRASVNEQFF. The CDR3 DNA follows: TGCAGCGTTATGGACAGGGCATCTGTCAATGAGCAGTTCTTC.

This chain connects TRBV5-1 to TRBJ2-3, with 14 bases that match TRBD2. The germline gives CDR1 SGHRS, CDR2 YFSETQ. The CDR3 has 18 amino acids. J was trimmed by 2 bases and V by 7 bases; bases with no gene match: 12. The CDR3: CASSSGTSGSGYTDTQYF. CDR3 nucleotides: TGCGCCAGCTCCAGCGGGACTAGCGGGAGTGGGTACACAGATACGCAGTATTTT.